Sequencing of this T cell receptor beta chain was carried out in a study of shared clonotypes between healthy human individuals. Whole-study results and caveats: In the sorted subsets, rarefaction showed sequencing was incomplete despite large depth.

Naive-designated CD8 cells lacked CD45RO, were positively enriched for CCR7, and omitted terminally differentiated effector memory CD45RA+ cells. All donors were healthy HIV-negative adults lacking recent acute infections or vaccinations. Concerning this clone itself: Its matching antigen is unknown.

Trimming took off 3 bases at V and 1 base at J, with 12 bases between the two ends. Germline V CDR1 and CDR2: SGHNT, YYREEE (reference sequence). This CDR3 spans 15 amino acids. Using immunoSEQ multiplex PCR, the repertoire was profiled, and TCRdb retains in-frame clones only, with some absent. This sample has 1.5 million to 2.5 million clones, with about 95% found just once. This TCR was sampled from a man between 18 and 29 years old in good health. The sequenced sample consisted of naive CD8+ T cells sorted from blood. The chain uses TRBV5-4 and TRBJ2-3; the D gene is possibly TRBD1 (6 bases). CDR3 coding DNA: TGTGCCAGCAGCTCACAGGGTGGGGGCACAGATACGCAGTATTTT. It yields the protein CASSSQGGGTDTQYF.